This TCR beta chain was captured by sequencing in a study of T cell repertoires in cytomegalovirus infection. The length of the CDR3 is 14 residues. The V end was cut by 5 bases, the J end by 2 bases, with 10 bases between. Looked up from germline, CDR1 is MNHNS and CDR2 is SASEGT. TCRdb analysed the reads with MiXCR anew, one entry per CDR3 protein. The sample records about 740,000 distinct CDR3 sequences, less than 40% being singletons. The chain combines TRBV6-1 with TRBJ1-5, with TRBD1 as a possible D gene (5 bases). Sequencing input: PBMCs. This clonotype was obtained from a human donor in good health (CMV status not recorded). Some clones in this sample may be carry-over from other donors' samples. CDR3 loop: CASSSQGGNQPQHF. The CDR3 DNA reads TGTGCCAGCAGTTCCCAAGGGGGCAATCAGCCCCAGCATTTT.